This T cell receptor beta chain was obtained from a study of blood T cell repertoires in COVID-19. At the level of the study: Acute and convalescent COVID-19 specimens originated in the United States, Italy and Spain. PBMCs, B-cell-depleted T cells, or T cells were the source of the cDNA or gDNA that made up the material.

Per the original methods: Estimates of nucleated cell counts were drawn from the amplification of reference gene primers. The repertoire was sequenced with immunoSEQ multiplex PCR; TCRdb's copy has only in-frame clones and lacks some. Clone size and V and J calls were adopted from that table, with D and trimming inferred from the DNA. The top ten hold around 8% of the sample, which has about 460,000 clones, approximately 90% seen once. Cohorts were based on clinical histories the participants reported. The CDR3 spans 18 residues. CDR1 is ENHRY and CDR2 is SYGVKD in the germline V gene. Trimming pared 3 bases from V and 5 bases from J, leaving 26 bases between.

This clonotype originated in a woman in her sixties or seventies who had recovered from COVID-19. This rearrangement joins TRBV10-3 to TRBJ2-7; perhaps TRBD1 as D (5 bases). Sequencing input: PBMCs or T cells enriched from blood (not recorded which). The CDR3 sequence: CAISDRIFGASEWDEQYV. CDR3 DNA: TGTGCCATCAGTGACCGGATCTTTGGGGCGAGTGAGTGGGACGAGCAGTACGTC.